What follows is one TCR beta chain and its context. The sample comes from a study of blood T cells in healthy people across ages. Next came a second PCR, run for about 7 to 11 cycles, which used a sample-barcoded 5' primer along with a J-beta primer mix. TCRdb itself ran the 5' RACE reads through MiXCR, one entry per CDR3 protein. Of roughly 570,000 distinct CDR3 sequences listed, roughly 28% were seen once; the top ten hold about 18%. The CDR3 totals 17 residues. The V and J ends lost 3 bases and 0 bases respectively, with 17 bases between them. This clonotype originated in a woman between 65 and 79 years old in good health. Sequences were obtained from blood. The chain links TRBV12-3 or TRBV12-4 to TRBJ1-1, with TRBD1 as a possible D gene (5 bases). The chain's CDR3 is CASSFGAGRGMNTEAFF. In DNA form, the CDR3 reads TGTGCCAGCAGTTTCGGGGCAGGGAGAGGTATGAACACTGAAGCTTTCTTT.